Sequencing of this T cell receptor (beta chain) was carried out in a study of blood T cell repertoires in COVID-19. In the study overall: T cells, B-cell-depleted T cells, or PBMCs supplied cDNA or gDNA.

Recruited during active infection, patients (from Seattle) were subsequently followed longitudinally. Original methodology: Estimates of nucleated cell counts were drawn from the amplification of reference gene primers. Sequencing was performed with immunoSEQ multiplex PCR; in TCRdb, only in-frame clones are kept and a portion is missing. Clone size and the V and J calls come from that table; the DNA yielded D and trimming. The sample includes some 68,000 clones, roughly 91% of them seen just once. CDR3 length: 15 residues. Losses at the gene ends were 4 bases for V and 4 bases for J; bases not matched to a gene: 7. The germline V gene has CDR1 SGDLS and CDR2 YYNGEE.

The V call is TRBV9, the J call TRBJ2-2; 7 bases align to TRBD2. The source is a man between 50 and 59 years old with COVID-19, enrolled during active disease. The sequenced sample consisted of peripheral blood. The CDR3 sequence: CASSPRTSPTGELFF. The CDR3 coding sequence is TGTGCCAGCAGCCCTCGGACTAGTCCCACCGGGGAGCTGTTTTTT.